This entry lists 27 T cell receptor beta chains sequenced from one sample in a study of blood T cell repertoires in COVID-19. Sequencing used immunoSEQ multiplex PCR; TCRdb keeps in-frame clones, though not all of them. The sample lists some 81,000 clones, 90% occurring once. The sample consisted of peripheral blood. Receptors were obtained from a woman between 50 and 59 years old in a cohort sampled during active COVID-19.

The gene calls are TRBV4-1 and TRBJ1-5; no clear D gene. CDR3 length: 13 residues. Germline V CDR1 and CDR2: MGHRA, YSYEKL. The V end lost 4 bases, the J end lost 3 bases, and 7 bases lay between the germline ends. CDR3: CASSPRYNQPQHF. CDR3 DNA: TGCGCCAGCAGCCCCAGATACAATCAGCCCCAGCATTTT.

The chain couples TRBV28 to TRBJ2-7, with TRBD2 identical over 8 bases. The CDR3 runs to 13 residues. Germline CDR1 and CDR2: MDHEN and SYDVKM. The junction had 5 bases not matched to a gene; V was cut back by 7 bases and J by 3 bases. CDR3 loop: CASTGGGSYEQYF. The DNA of the CDR3 is TGTGCCAGCACCGGGGGGGGGAGCTACGAGCAGTACTTC.

This chain connects TRBV19 to TRBJ2-3; 7 nucleotides line up with TRBD2. CDR1 and CDR2 from the germline V gene are LNHDA and SQIVND (reference sequence). The V segment lost 5 bases and the J segment 2 bases; nucleotides outside the gene matches: 10. This CDR3 is 16 amino acids long. Here the CDR3 reads CASSQRDYQYTDTQYF. The CDR3 bases are TGTGCCAGTAGTCAACGGGACTACCAGTACACAGATACGCAGTATTTT.

The V call is TRBV7-3, the J call TRBJ2-2; D not certain. The length of the CDR3 is 15 residues. Trimming removed 2 bases at V and 6 bases at J, with 13 bases between. Germline V CDR1 and CDR2: SGHTA, FQGTGA. CDR3 bases: TGTGCCAGCAGCTTATTCTCAGCGAAATCCGGGGAGCTGTTTTTT. As protein: CASSLFSAKSGELFF.

The rearrangement joins TRBV18 to TRBJ2-5; perhaps TRBD2 as D (6 bases). Germline V gene data show CDR1 as KGHSH and CDR2 as LQKENI. Trimming took 4 bases from V and 7 from J, leaving 10 bases between them. The CDR3 is 12 residues long. The CDR3 spells CASSLGTGTQYF. CDR3 nucleotides: TGTGCCAGCTCACTAGGGACTGGGACCCAGTACTTC.

The chain recombines TRBV18 with TRBJ1-5, with D hard to call. V was cut by 1 base and J by 7 bases, with 14 bases left in between. The CDR3 length is 15 residues. Germline V gene lookup returns CDR1 KGHSH and CDR2 LQKENI. The DNA of the CDR3 is TGTGCCAGCTCACCACGTGGAGGGCTGGACCAGCCCCAGCATTTT. This sequence encodes CASSPRGGLDQPQHF.

V is TRBV27 and J is TRBJ1-2; D is uncertain. V gave up 5 bases and J gave up 2 bases, with 12 bases separating them. This CDR3 spans 14 amino acids. In germline, CDR1 is MNHEY, CDR2 SMNVEV (reference sequence). The CDR3 region has the DNA TGTGCCAGCAGTCCGACGACTGCGAACTATGGCTACACCTTC. Residues: CASSPTTANYGYTF.

The J gene is TRBJ1-5, the V gene TRBV5-4; TRBD1 matches at 7 bases. Per germline, CDR1 SGHNT and CDR2 YYREEE (reference sequence). CDR3 size: 13 residues. V lost 4 bases to trimming and J lost 5 bases; unmatched junction nucleotides: 3. CDR3 residues: CASSTQGHQPQHF. In DNA, the CDR3 is TGTGCCAGCAGCACACAGGGGCATCAGCCCCAGCATTTT.

The genes are TRBV11-3 and TRBJ2-3; D call uncertain. Germline-derived CDR1 and CDR2 are SGHNT and YENEEA. V was shortened by 1 base and J by 0 bases, with 11 bases between the two germline ends. This CDR3 contains 16 residues. CDR3 sequence: CASSLGSRPSTDTQYF. The CDR3 DNA is TGTGCCAGCAGCTTAGGGAGCCGTCCTAGCACAGATACGCAGTATTTT.

V is TRBV18 and J is TRBJ1-2; the match to TRBD1 covers 9 bases. Germline CDR1 is KGHSH and CDR2 is LQKENI. The CDR3 consists of 15 residues. Unmatched junction bases numbered 5, after V lost 3 bases and J lost 3 bases. This CDR3 is CASSPGQGYDYGYTF. CDR3 coding DNA: TGTGCCAGCTCACCGGGACAGGGATACGACTATGGCTACACCTTC. Full variable domain (remainder filled in from reference TRBV18 and TRBJ1-2): NAGVMQNPRHLVRRRGQEARLRCSPMKGHSHVYWYRQLPEEGLKFMVYLQKENIIDESGMPKERFSAEFPKEGPSILRIQQVVRGDSAAYFCASSPGQGYDYGYTFGSGTRLTVV.

This chain joins TRBV4-2 and TRBJ1-2; 7 nucleotides align to TRBD1. Per the germline V gene, CDR1 is LGHNA and CDR2 is YNFKEQ. The ends lost 2 bases at V and 6 bases at J; junction bases unmatched: 12. There are 16 residues in the CDR3. CDR3 bases: TGTGCCAGCAGCCAAATGGTTGCGGCCCAGGGGGATGGCTACACCTTC. Its translation is CASSQMVAAQGDGYTF.

This clone occurred once. The chain is built from TRBV7-2 and TRBJ1-1, with TRBD1 matching 10 bases. The CDR3 spans 15 residues. Trimming at V came to 3 bases and at J to 10 bases, leaving 11 bases not matched to a gene. CDR1 is SGHTA and CDR2 is FQGNSA in the germline V gene. CDR3 bases: TGTGCCAGCAGCTTCTCGTCGGGACAGGGGAAAGGAGCTTTCTTT. Encoded protein: CASSFSSGQGKGAFF.

The V gene is TRBV18, the J gene TRBJ1-5; D unclear. The CDR3 extends over 16 amino acids. Trimming removed 1 base at V and 2 bases at J, with 12 bases between. Germline V gives CDR1 KGHSH, CDR2 LQKENI. DNA of the CDR3: TGTGCCAGCTCACCACTGCCCGGGGAAGGCAATCAGCCCCAGCATTTT. Amino acids: CASSPLPGEGNQPQHF.

The rearrangement joins TRBV11-3 to TRBJ2-3; the match to TRBD2 covers 10 bases. V dropped 4 bases and J dropped 9; count of bases not matched to a gene: 13. This CDR3 is 16 amino acids long. Germline V gives CDR1 SGHNT, CDR2 YENEEA. For the CDR3, the DNA is TGTGCCAGCAGCTCCTCTAGCGGGAGCGGAGGTGGGACGCAGTATTTT. It is translated as CASSSSSGSGGGTQYF.

The V and J genes are TRBV2 and TRBJ2-2; 9 nucleotides agree with TRBD2. J was trimmed by 5 bases and V by 4 bases; bases with no gene match: 2. CDR3 size: 14 residues. Germline V gene lookup returns CDR1 SNHLY and CDR2 FYNNEI. This CDR3 is CASSVLAGTGELFF. CDR3 DNA: TGTGCCAGCAGTGTTCTAGCGGGAACCGGGGAGCTGTTTTTT.

This chain joins TRBV27 and TRBJ1-5, with D hard to call. Germline lookup yields CDR1 MNHEY and CDR2 SMNVEV (reference sequence). The CDR3 has 15 residues. The V and J ends lost 4 bases and 11 bases respectively, with 21 bases between them. The CDR3 DNA reads TGTGCCAGCAGTTCCAATTCGGACTGGCATCAAGCCCAGCATTTT. It specifies CASSSNSDWHQAQHF.

V is TRBV5-5 and J is TRBJ2-1, with 13 bases aligning to TRBD2. The CDR3 totals 15 residues. Per germline, CDR1 SGHKS and CDR2 YYEKEE (reference sequence). V was clipped by 3 bases and J by 9 bases; unmatched bases: 6. CDR3: CASSSTTSGRSEQFF. Written as DNA, the CDR3 is TGTGCCAGCAGCTCGACGACTAGCGGGAGGTCTGAGCAGTTCTTC.

The chain carries TRBV27 and TRBJ1-2; tentative D call: TRBD1 (5 bases). CDR1 is MNHEY and CDR2 is SMNVEV in the germline V gene (reference sequence). V gave up 7 bases and J gave up 1 base, with 16 bases separating them. The CDR3 totals 15 residues. The CDR3 reads CASNPSGIINYGYTF. CDR3 DNA: TGTGCCAGCAATCCTTCAGGGATAATTAACTATGGCTACACCTTC.

The V and J genes are TRBV5-8 and TRBJ2-5; 7 positions agree with TRBD1. Germline values: CDR1 SGHTS, CDR2 YDEGEE. J gave up 4 bases and V 4 bases, and 10 bases lay outside the gene matches. This CDR3 spans 15 amino acids. The CDR3 DNA reads TGTGCCAGCAGCCCCCCGCGGGCAGGGGGAGAGACCCAGTACTTC. This sequence encodes CASSPPRAGGETQYF.

This chain uses TRBV18 with TRBJ1-3; 9 positions agree with TRBD1. V dropped 4 bases and J dropped 5; count of bases not matched to a gene: 3. Germline CDR1 is KGHSH and CDR2 is LQKENI. The CDR3 spans 14 residues. The CDR3 reads CASSRDRERNTIYF. In nucleotides, the CDR3 is TGTGCCAGCTCACGGGACAGGGAGAGAAACACCATATATTTT.

The CDR3 spells CASSQALAGSYEQYF. The DNA for the CDR3 is TGCGCCAGCAGCCAAGCACTAGCGGGATCCTACGAGCAGTACTTC. The chain couples TRBV4-1 to TRBJ2-7, with TRBD2 matching 10 bases. CDR1 and CDR2 (germline): MGHRA, YSYEKL. The J segment lost 1 base and the V segment lost 1 base, leaving 1 base of the junction unmatched. The CDR3 loop spans 15 amino acids.

In DNA, the CDR3 is TGTGCCAGCAGCTTCCAAGGACAGCTGAACACTGAAGCTTTCTTT. Translation: CASSFQGQLNTEAFF. This chain connects TRBV11-2 to TRBJ1-1; maybe TRBD1 (6 bases). The CDR3 runs 15 residues. Germline loops: CDR1 SGHAT, CDR2 FQNNGV. V lost 3 bases to trimming and J lost 0 bases, with 11 bases between them.

This clone was seen only a few times. V and J are TRBV9 and TRBJ2-7; 12 bases align to TRBD2. Germline V gives CDR1 SGDLS, CDR2 YYNGEE. The CDR3 has 15 residues. With 4 bases clipped from V and 4 bases from J, the junction kept 6 bases outside the gene matches. The CDR3 nucleotides are TGTGCCAGCAGCAAGACTAGCGGGAGTGGGTACGAGCAGTACTTC. This translates into CASSKTSGSGYEQYF.

The chain links TRBV5-1 to TRBJ2-3; possible D gene TRBD1, 6 bases. Germline V CDR1 and CDR2: SGHRS, YFSETQ. Deletions cut 6 bases from V and 0 bases from J, with 11 bases between. This CDR3 is 14 amino acids long. The DNA of the CDR3 is TGCGCCAGCAACCCAGGGGACAGCACAGATACGCAGTATTTT. Protein: CASNPGDSTDTQYF.

The chain couples TRBV28 to TRBJ1-1, with D possibly TRBD1 on 5 matching bases. The CDR3 loop spans 17 amino acids. Trimming removed 4 bases from V and 0 bases from J, with 18 bases in between. The germline V gene has CDR1 MDHEN and CDR2 SYDVKM. CDR3 DNA sequence: TGTGCCAGCAGTTCACCCTCGGGCCAGGGAATGAACACTGAAGCTTTCTTT. Protein product: CASSSPSGQGMNTEAFF.

This clone is a singleton in its sample. The chain combines TRBV5-1 with TRBJ2-2, with TRBD2 matching over 7 bases. With V trimmed by 0 bases and J by 5 bases, 7 bases remained unmatched. Germline V gene lookup returns CDR1 SGHRS and CDR2 YFSETQ. This CDR3 comprises 16 residues. Written as DNA, the CDR3 is TGCGCCAGCAGCTTGGGTGCGGGAGAGGGGACCGGGGAGCTGTTTTTT. As protein: CASSLGAGEGTGELFF.

The CDR3 loop reads CASSRAGNEKLFF. CDR3 nucleotides: TGTGCCAGCAGTCGGGCAGGGAATGAAAAACTGTTTTTT. The chain is built from TRBV27 and TRBJ1-4; perhaps TRBD1 as D (5 bases). Germline-derived CDR1 and CDR2 are MNHEY and SMNVEV (reference sequence). The CDR3 runs to 13 residues. V lost 5 bases and J 5 bases, leaving 9 bases between the germline ends.